This T cell receptor beta chain was captured in a study of T cells in Graves' hyperthyroidism and ophthalmopathy. RNA transcripts yielded amplified TCR beta CDR3 regions. HTBI primers were employed in a first-round RT-PCR of the TCR CDR3. TCRdb reanalysed the multiplex PCR reads using MiXCR and keeps one entry per CDR3 protein. This sample has around 290,000 distinct CDR3 sequences, with roughly 13% found just once. This CDR3 has 16 amino acids. With 5 bases clipped from V and 4 bases from J, the junction kept 4 bases outside the gene matches. From germline, CDR1 is SGHAT and CDR2 FQNNGV. Ten or more counts support this clonotype. The antigen is undetermined. Hyperthyroidism had been newly diagnosed in patients aged 18 to 65, and its duration was under 2 months. The authors took PBMCs from 10 ml fresh peripheral blood. Regarding the study as a whole: A model of 13 V-J pairs discriminated ophthalmopathy from stable hyperthyroidism.

The chain has TRBV11-2 and TRBJ2-1; 14 nucleotides align to TRBD2. Material: blood. This sequence was found in a woman aged 40 to 50 with Graves' hyperthyroidism. The CDR3 sequence is CASSPGLAGVYNEQFF. DNA of the CDR3: TGTGCCAGCAGCCCGGGACTAGCGGGAGTATACAATGAGCAGTTCTTC.